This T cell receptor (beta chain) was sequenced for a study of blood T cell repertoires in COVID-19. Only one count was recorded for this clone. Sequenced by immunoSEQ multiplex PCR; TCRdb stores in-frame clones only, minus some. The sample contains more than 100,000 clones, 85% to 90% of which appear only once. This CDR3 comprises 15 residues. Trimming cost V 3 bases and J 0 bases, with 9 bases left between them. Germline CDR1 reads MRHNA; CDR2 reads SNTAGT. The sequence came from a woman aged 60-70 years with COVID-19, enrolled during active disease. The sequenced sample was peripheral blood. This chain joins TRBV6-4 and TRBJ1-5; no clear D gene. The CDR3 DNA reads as TGTGCCAGCAGTGAACCCAACTATAGCAATCAGCCCCAGCATTTT. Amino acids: CASSEPNYSNQPQHF.